This paragraph reports one T cell receptor beta chain. As yet, its antigen is unknown. There are 17 residues in the CDR3. Trimming left V 3 bases short and J 0 bases short, with 19 bases between. Germline V CDR1 and CDR2: SQVTM, ANQGSEA. The record originates from a study of T cell responses to AZD1222 COVID-19 vaccine. Clones were read by immunoSEQ multiplex PCR, and TCRdb kept only the in-frame ones, dropping some. The data contain more than 80,000 clones, approximately 83% of them seen just once; the ten biggest clones take up 3.4%. Study outcomes and limitations: Among vaccine-associated CD4 TCRs, coverage spanned spike, with dominance at 160-218 and 743-854. White British donors predominated, females outnumbered males, and clonal diversity was possibly underestimated. Increases in Spike-specific TCR breadth and depth were seen after two AZD1222 doses.

This clonotype was obtained from an adult who received the AZD1222 COVID-19 vaccine. This chain uses TRBV29-1 with TRBJ2-3; tentatively, D is TRBD1 (6 bases). Sequencing was performed on peripheral blood, taken 28 days after the second AZD1222 dose. CDR3 in DNA: TGCAGCGTTGACAGGGGACCGGACGAACGAAGCACAGATACGCAGTATTTT. Translating gives CSVDRGPDERSTDTQYF.